One TCR beta chain is described in this entry. This clone's antigen is unknown. Within one base of it there is no much larger clone, and no base qualities were kept. Library preparation employed PCR. Sequencing was performed on an Illumina HiSeq 2000. TCRdb trimmed public reads at Q25 via fastp, called clones via MiXCR and kept in-frame beta chains. All rows with the same CDR3 protein become a single entry with the most common DNA and genes. For this sample the table gives more than 80,000 distinct CDR3 sequences, of which about 53% were detected only once. The top ten constitute under 14% of the sample. This sample stems from a study of CDR3 diversity in severe acne (dated by TCRdb to between 2017 and 2020). Including cysteine and phenylalanine, the CDR3 has 14 amino acids. Only the CDR3 part of the read is kept: 42 bases, read in frame from the first base. For this chain, trimming is 10 bases at the V end and 5 bases at the J end, and the number of junction bases without a gene match is 11.

The TCR sequence derives from a male donor with severe acne vulgaris. The sample was blood. The sequence is built from TRBV12-3 or TRBV12-4 and TRBJ2-1, with 7 bases in between that match TRBD1. The CDR3 protein sequence reads: CATTFGQADNEQFF. Here is the DNA: TGTGCCACCACCTTTGGACAGGCCGACAATGAGCAGTTCTTC.